This record concerns one T cell receptor (beta chain) sequence. Its antigen is still unknown. TCRdb called the reads again in MiXCR, with one record for every CDR3 protein. The table shows about 470,000 distinct CDR3 sequences, with approximately 42% occurring only once. The CDR3 spans 14 residues. Germline CDR1 reads SGHKS; CDR2 reads YYEKEE (reference sequence). Between the trimmed V and J ends, which lost 0 bases and 10 bases, there was a span of 11 bases. The sample comes from a study of T cell repertoires in cytomegalovirus infection. As for the study in general: Both a matching HLA type and CMV infection were indicated by public TCR beta signatures.

Points from the study as a whole: HLA-C-restricted CMV clonotypes gave the most frequent clonotype in two of eight donors.

This material consisted of cultured PBMCs, taken from culture after CMV antigen stimulation. The TCR sequence derives from a human donor in good health (CMV status not recorded). Some clones in this sample may be carry-over from other donors' samples. The V call is TRBV5-5, the J call TRBJ1-6; D is possibly TRBD1 (6 bases). CDR3 nucleotide sequence: TGTGCCAGCAGCTTGGAACAGGGAGACTCACCCCTCCACTTT. Its translation is CASSLEQGDSPLHF.